This T cell receptor (beta chain) was sequenced during a study of post-analysis software for immune sequencing data. Overall study findings and caveats: The five TRBV segments detected at higher frequency in patients than in controls included TRBV5-6, TRBV5-1 and TRBV20-1.

Carried by the TCR beta cDNA libraries were unique molecular identifiers. TCRdb recomputed calls from the PCR reads with MiXCR, one row per CDR3 protein. This sample has approximately 160,000 distinct CDR3 sequences, with 30% found just once. The germline gives CDR1 SEHNR, CDR2 FQNEAQ (reference sequence). The CDR3 sequence is 16 residues long. Trimming took 3 bases from V and 3 from J; bases not matched to a gene: 8. This clonotype has ten or more counts. Its specificity is not known. This chain connects TRBV7-9 to TRBJ2-3, with TRBD1 matching over 8 bases. This TCR derives from a girl aged 5-17 years with multiple sclerosis. The specimen was blood. CDR3 protein: CASSFQTGVNTDTQYF. The CDR3 bases are TGTGCCAGCAGCTTCCAGACAGGGGTCAATACAGATACGCAGTATTTT.